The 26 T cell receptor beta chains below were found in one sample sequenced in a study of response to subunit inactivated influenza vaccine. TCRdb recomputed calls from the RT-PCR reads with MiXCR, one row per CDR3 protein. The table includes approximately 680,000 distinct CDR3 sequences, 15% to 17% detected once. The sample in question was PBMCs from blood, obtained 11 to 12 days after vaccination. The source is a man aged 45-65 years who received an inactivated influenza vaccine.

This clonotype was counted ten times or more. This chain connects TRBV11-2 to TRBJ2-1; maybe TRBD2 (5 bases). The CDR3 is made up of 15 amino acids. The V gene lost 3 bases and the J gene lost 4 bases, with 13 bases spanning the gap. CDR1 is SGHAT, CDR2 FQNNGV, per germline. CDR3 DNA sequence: TGTGCCAGCAGCTTCGTCGGGCGGGCGTACAATGAGCAGTTCTTC. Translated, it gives CASSFVGRAYNEQFF.

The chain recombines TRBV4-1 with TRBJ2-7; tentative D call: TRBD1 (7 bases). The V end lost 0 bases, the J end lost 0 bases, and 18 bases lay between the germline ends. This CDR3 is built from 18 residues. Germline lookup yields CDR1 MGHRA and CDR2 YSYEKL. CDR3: CASSQDRRGGTASYEQYF. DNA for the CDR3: TGCGCCAGCAGCCAAGACCGGAGGGGCGGGACAGCCTCCTACGAGCAGTACTTC.

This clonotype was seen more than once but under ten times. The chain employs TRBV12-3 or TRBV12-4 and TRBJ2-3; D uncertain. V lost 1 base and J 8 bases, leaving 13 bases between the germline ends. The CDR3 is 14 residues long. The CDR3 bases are TGTGCCAGCAGTTTAGGGCGGCCTCCTGCTACGCAGTATTTT. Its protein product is CASSLGRPPATQYF.

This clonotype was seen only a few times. DNA for the CDR3: TGTGCCAGCAGTTCGTCGCTTAACTATGGCTACACCTTC. This codes for CASSSSLNYGYTF. This chain links TRBV6-5 with TRBJ1-2; D is unresolved. The V and J ends lost 4 bases and 1 base respectively, with 7 bases between them. This CDR3 has 13 residues. Per the germline V gene, CDR1 is MNHEY and CDR2 is SVGAGI.

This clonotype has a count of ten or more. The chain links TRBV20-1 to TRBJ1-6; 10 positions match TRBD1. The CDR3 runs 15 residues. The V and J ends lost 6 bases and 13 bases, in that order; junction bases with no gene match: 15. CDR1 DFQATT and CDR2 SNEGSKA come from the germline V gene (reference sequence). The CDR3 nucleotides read TGCAGTGCCGCTCCTTGGGGACAGGGGAAGAATCCCCTCCACTTT. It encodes CSAAPWGQGKNPLHF.

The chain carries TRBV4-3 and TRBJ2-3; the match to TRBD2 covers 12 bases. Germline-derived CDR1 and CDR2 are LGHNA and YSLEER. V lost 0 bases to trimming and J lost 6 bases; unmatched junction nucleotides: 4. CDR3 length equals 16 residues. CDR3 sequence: CASSQDTSGGFDTQYF. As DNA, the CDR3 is TGCGCCAGCAGCCAAGATACTAGCGGGGGGTTTGATACGCAGTATTTT.

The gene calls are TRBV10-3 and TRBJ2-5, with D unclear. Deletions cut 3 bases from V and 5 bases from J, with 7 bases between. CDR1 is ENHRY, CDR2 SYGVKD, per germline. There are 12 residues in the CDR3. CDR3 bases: TGTGCCATCAGTGAACCGAGGGAGACCCAGTACTTC. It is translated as CAISEPRETQYF.

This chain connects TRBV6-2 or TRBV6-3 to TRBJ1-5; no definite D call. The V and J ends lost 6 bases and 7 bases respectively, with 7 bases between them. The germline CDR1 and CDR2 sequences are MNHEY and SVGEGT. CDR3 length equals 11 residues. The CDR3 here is CASRVGQPQHF. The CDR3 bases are TGTGCCAGCAGGGTCGGGCAGCCCCAGCATTTT.

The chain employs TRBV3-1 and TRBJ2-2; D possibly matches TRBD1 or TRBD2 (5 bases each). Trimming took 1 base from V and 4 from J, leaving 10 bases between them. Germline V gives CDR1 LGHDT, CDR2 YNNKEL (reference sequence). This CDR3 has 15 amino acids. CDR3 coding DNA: TGTGCCAGCAGCCAAGTTTCGGGGACCACCGGGGAGCTGTTTTTT. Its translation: CASSQVSGTTGELFF.

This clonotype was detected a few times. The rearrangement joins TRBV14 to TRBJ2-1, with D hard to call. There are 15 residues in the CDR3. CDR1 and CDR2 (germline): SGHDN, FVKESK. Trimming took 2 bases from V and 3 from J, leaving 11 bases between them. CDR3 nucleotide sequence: TGTGCCAGCAGCCAAACCCTAACCCTCTACAATGAGCAGTTCTTC. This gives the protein CASSQTLTLYNEQFF. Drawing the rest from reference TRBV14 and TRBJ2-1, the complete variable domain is EAGVTQFPSHSVIEKGQTVTLRCDPISGHDNLYWYRRVMGKEIKFLLHFVKESKQDESGMPNNRFLAERTGGTYSTLKVQPAELEDSGVYFCASSQTLTLYNEQFFGPGTRLTVL.

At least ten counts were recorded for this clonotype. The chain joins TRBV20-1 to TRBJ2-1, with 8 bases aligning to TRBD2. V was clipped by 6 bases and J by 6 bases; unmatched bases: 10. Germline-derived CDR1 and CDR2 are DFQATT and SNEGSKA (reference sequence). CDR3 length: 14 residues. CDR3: CSALSGTLSNEQFF. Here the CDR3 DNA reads TGCAGTGCCCTTAGCGGGACCCTATCCAATGAGCAGTTCTTC.

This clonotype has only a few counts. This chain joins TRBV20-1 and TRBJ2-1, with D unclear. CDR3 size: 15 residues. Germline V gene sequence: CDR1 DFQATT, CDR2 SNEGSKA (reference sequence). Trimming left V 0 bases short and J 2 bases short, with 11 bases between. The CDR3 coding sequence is TGCAGTGCTAGAGATCCGGGCGGACCCTACAATGAGCAGTTCTTC. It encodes CSARDPGGPYNEQFF.

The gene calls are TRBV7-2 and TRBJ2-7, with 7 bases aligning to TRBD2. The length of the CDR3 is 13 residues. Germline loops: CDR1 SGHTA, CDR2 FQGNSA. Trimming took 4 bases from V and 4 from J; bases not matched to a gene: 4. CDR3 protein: CASSSGGFYEQYF. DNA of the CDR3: TGTGCCAGCAGCTCCGGGGGGTTTTACGAGCAGTACTTC. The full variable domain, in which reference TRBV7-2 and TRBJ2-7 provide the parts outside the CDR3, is GAGVSQSPSNKVTEKGKDVELRCDPISGHTALYWYRQSLGQGLEFLIYFQGNSAPDKSGLPSDRFSAERTGGSVSTLTIQRTQQEDSAVYLCASSSGGFYEQYFGPGTRLTVT.

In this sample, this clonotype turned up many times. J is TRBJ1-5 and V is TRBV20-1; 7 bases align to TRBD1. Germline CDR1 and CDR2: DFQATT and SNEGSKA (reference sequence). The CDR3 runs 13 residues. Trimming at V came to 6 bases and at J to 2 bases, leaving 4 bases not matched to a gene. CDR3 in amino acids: CSARTGGNQPQHF. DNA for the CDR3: TGCAGTGCGCGTACAGGGGGCAATCAGCCCCAGCATTTT.

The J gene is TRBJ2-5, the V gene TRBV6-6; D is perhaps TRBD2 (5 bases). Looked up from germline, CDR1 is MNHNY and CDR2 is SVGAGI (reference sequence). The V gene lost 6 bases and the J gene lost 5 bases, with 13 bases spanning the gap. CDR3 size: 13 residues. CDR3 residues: CASRPAAGETQYF. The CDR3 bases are TGTGCCAGCAGACCCGCGGCGGGTGAGACCCAGTACTTC.

CDR3 residues: CASSSPSGVSSYNEQFF. For the CDR3, the DNA is TGTGCCAGCAGCTCCCCTAGCGGGGTAAGCTCCTACAATGAGCAGTTCTTC. V is TRBV6-1 and J is TRBJ2-1, with 9 nucleotides matching TRBD2. V lost 6 bases and J lost 0; bases outside the gene matches: 9. Germline CDR1 is MNHNS and CDR2 is SASEGT. The CDR3 covers 17 residues.

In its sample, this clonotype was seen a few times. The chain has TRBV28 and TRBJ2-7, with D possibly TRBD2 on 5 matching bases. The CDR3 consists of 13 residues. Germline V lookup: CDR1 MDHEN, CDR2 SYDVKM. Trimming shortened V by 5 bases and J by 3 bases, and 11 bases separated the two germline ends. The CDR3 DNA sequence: TGTGCCAGCAGTGTGACTATGAACTACGAGCAGTACTTC. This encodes CASSVTMNYEQYF. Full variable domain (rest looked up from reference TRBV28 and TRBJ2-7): DVKVTQSSRYLVKRTGEKVFLECVQDMDHENMFWYRQDPGLGLRLIYFSYDVKMKEKGDIPEGYSVSREKKERFSLILESASTNQTSMYLCASSVTMNYEQYFGPGTRLTVT.

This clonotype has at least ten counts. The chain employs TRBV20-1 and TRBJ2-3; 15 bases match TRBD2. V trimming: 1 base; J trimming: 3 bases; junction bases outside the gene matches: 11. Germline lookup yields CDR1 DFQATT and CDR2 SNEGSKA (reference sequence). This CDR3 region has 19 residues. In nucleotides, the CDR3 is TGCAGTGCTAGAGGGACTAGCGGGAGGGCCGTTGTCAGGACAGATACGCAGTATTTT. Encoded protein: CSARGTSGRAVVRTDTQYF.

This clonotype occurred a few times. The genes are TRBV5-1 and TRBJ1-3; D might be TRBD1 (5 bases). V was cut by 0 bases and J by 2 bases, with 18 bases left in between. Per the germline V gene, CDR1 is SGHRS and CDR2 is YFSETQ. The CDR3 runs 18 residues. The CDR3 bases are TGCGCCAGCAGCTTGGATTCGTCCAGGGCTAGTCCTGGAAACACCATATATTTT. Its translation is CASSLDSSRASPGNTIYF.

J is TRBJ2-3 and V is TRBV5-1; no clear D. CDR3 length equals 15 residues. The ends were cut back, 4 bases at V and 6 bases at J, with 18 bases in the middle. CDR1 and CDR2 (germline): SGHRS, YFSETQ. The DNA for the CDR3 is TGCGCCAGCAGCCCTACGGATTACGTTGCGGATACGCAGTATTTT. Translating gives CASSPTDYVADTQYF.

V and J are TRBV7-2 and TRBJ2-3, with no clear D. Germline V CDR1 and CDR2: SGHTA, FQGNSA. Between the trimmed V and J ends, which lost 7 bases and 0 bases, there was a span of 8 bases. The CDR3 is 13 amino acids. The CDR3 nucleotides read TGTGCCAGCACCCTCCTTAGCACAGATACGCAGTATTTT. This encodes CASTLLSTDTQYF.

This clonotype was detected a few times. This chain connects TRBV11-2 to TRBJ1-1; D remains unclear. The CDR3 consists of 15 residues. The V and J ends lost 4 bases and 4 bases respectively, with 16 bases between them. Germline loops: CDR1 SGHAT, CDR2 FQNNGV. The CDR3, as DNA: TGTGCCAGCAGCTCCGACCCTTTATGGGGCACTGAAGCTTTCTTT. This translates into CASSSDPLWGTEAFF. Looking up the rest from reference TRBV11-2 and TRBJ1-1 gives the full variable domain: EAGVAQSPRYKIIEKRQSVAFWCNPISGHATLYWYQQILGQGPKLLIQFQNNGVVDDSQLPKDRFSAERLKGVDSTLKIQPAKLEDSAVYLCASSSDPLWGTEAFFGQGTRLTVV.

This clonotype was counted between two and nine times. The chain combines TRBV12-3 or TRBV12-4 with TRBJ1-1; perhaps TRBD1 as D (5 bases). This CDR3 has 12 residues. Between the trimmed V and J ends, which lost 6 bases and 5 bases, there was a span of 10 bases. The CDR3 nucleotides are TGTGCCAGCAGGACCTGGGGGACTGAAGCTTTCTTT. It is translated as CASRTWGTEAFF.

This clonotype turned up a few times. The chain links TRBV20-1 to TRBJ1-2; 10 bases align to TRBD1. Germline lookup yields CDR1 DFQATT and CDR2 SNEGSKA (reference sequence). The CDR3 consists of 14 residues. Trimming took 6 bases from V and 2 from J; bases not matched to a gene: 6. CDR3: CSARRDRGNYGYTF. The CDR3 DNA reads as TGCAGTGCAAGGAGGGACAGGGGAAACTATGGCTACACCTTC.

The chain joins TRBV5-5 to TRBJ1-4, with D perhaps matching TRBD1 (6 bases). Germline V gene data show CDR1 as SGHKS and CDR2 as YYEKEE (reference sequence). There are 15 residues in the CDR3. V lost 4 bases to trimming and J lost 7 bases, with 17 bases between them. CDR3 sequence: CASSKTQGIFEKLFF. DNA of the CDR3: TGTGCCAGCAGCAAGACACAGGGAATTTTTGAAAAACTGTTTTTT. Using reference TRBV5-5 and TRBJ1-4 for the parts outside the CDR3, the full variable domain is DAGVTQSPTHLIKTRGQQVTLRCSPISGHKSVSWYQQVLGQGPQFIFQYYEKEERGRGNFPDRFSARQFPNYSSELNVNALLLGDSALYLCASSKTQGIFEKLFFGSGTQLSVL.

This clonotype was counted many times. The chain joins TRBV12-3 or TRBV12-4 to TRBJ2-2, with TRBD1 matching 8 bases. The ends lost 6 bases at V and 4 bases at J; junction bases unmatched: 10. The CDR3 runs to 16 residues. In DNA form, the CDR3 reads TGTGCCAGCAGGGAAGGACAGGGCTTCCGCACCGGGGAGCTGTTTTTT. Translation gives CASREGQGFRTGELFF.